This entry features one T cell receptor beta chain sequence. This entry comes from a study of T cell changes during pregnancy in multiple sclerosis. The CDR3 covers 12 residues. V was clipped by 3 bases and J by 4 bases, with 10 bases between them. CDR1 is GTSNPN and CDR2 is SVGIG in the germline V gene (reference sequence). Clones were read by immunoSEQ multiplex PCR, and TCRdb kept only the in-frame ones, dropping some. Here the sample spans tens of thousands of clones, 80% to 95% being singletons. The chain links TRBV30 to TRBJ2-7, with D possibly TRBD1 on 6 matching bases. Sequencing was performed on peripheral blood, taken in the first trimester of pregnancy. The sequence came from a female donor with multiple sclerosis, enrolled in a pregnancy study. Here the CDR3 DNA reads TGTGCCTGGAGATTTACAGGGTACGAGCAGTACTTC. Its protein product is CAWRFTGYEQYF. Complete variable domain (other parts from reference TRBV30 and TRBJ2-7): SQTIHQWPATLVQPVGSPLSLECTVEGTSNPNLYWYRQAAGRGLQLLFYSVGIGQISSEVPQNLSASRPQDRQFILSSKKLLLSDSGFYLCAWRFTGYEQYFGPGTRLTVT.